The entry that follows covers one T cell receptor (beta chain) sequence. Its antigen is not known. These data originate in a study of T cell responses to AZD1222 COVID-19 vaccine. Sequencing used immunoSEQ multiplex PCR; TCRdb keeps in-frame clones, though not all of them. The data show approximately 150,000 clones, with just over 90% seen just once and around 1.8% held by the top ten. Germline assignment: CDR1 MNHEY and CDR2 SVGAGI. The CDR3 runs to 13 residues. V was trimmed by 6 bases and J by 2 bases, leaving 9 bases between them. Findings and caveats of the study: Spike-spanning, vaccine-associated CD4 TCRs were dominant at 160-218 and 743-854.

The specimen was peripheral blood, collected 28 days after the second AZD1222 dose. This sequence originates from an adult who received the AZD1222 COVID-19 vaccine. The V call is TRBV6-5, the J call TRBJ2-3; D perhaps matches TRBD1 (5 bases). Here the CDR3 DNA reads TGTGCCAGCAGGGGGCTTTACACAGATACGCAGTATTTT. Its protein is CASRGLYTDTQYF.